This T cell receptor beta chain was obtained from a study of T cell repertoires in cytomegalovirus infection. The wider study: TCR beta signatures that were public indicated CMV infection and matching HLA type. Study results and limitations: In two of eight donors, the top clonotype was HLA-C-restricted CMV-specific.

The CDR3 consists of 16 residues. Trimming removed 0 bases from V and 7 bases from J, with 17 bases in between. The germline V gene encodes CDR1 SGHRS and CDR2 YFSETQ. TCRdb passed the reads through MiXCR, listing each CDR3 protein once. The table records about 740,000 distinct CDR3 sequences, roughly a third of them present only once. Comments on this clonotype: Its antigen remains unknown.

This material consisted of cultured PBMCs, taken from culture after CMV antigen stimulation. The rearrangement links TRBV5-1 to TRBJ2-1, with a weak D call TRBD2 (7 bases). This receptor was identified in a human donor in good health (CMV status not recorded). Some clones in this sample may be carry-over from other donors' samples. CDR3 coding DNA: TGCGCCAGCAGCTTGGCCCCATTCAAGGGGGGGAATGAGCAGTTCTTC. Translated, it gives CASSLAPFKGGNEQFF.